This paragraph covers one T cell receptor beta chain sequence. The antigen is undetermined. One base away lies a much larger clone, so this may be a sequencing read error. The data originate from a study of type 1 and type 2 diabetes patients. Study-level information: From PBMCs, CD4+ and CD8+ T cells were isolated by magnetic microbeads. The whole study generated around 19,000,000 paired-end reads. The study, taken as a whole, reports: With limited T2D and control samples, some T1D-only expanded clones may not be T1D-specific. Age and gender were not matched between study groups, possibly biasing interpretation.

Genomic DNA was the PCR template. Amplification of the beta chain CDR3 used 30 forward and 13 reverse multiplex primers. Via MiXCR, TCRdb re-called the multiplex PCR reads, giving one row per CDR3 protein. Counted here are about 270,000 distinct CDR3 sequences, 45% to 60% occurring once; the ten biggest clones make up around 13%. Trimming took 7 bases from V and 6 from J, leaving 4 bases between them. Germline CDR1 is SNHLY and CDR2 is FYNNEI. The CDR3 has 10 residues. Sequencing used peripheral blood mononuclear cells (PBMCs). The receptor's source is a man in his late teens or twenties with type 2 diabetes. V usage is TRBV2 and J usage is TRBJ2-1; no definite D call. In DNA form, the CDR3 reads TGTGCCAGCATGTGCAATGAGCAGTTCTTC. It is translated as CASMCNEQFF.